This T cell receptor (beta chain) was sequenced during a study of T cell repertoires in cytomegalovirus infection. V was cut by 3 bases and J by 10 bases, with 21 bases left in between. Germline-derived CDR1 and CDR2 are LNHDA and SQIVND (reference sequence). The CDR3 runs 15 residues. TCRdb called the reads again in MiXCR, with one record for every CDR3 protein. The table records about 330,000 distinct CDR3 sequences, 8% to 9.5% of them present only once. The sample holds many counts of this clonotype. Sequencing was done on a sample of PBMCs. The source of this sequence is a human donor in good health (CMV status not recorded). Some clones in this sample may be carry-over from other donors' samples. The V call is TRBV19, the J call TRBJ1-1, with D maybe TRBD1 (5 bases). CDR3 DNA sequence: TGTGCCAGTAGTATCATCGGGGGGTCGCCGCGCGGAGCTTTCTTT. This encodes CASSIIGGSPRGAFF.